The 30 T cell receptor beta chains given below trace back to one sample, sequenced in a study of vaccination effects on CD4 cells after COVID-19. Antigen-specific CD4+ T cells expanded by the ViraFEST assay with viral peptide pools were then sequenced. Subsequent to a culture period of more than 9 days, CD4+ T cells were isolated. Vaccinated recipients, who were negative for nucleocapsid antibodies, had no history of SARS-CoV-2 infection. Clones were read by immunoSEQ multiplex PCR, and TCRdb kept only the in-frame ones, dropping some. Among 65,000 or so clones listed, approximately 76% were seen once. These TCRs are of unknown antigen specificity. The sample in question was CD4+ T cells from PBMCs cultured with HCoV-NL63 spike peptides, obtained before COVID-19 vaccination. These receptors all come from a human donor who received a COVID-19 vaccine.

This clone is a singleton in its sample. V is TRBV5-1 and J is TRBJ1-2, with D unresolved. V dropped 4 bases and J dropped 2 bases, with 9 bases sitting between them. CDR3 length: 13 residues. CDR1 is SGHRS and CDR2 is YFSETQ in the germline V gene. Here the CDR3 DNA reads TGCGCCAGCAGCCCGGAGGTGAACTATGGCTACACCTTC. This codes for CASSPEVNYGYTF.

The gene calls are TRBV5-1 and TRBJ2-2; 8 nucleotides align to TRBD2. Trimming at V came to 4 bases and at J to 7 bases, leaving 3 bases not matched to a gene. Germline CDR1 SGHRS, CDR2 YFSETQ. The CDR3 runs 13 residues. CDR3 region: CASSPGGIGELFF. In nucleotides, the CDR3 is TGCGCCAGCAGCCCGGGGGGGATCGGGGAGCTGTTTTTT.

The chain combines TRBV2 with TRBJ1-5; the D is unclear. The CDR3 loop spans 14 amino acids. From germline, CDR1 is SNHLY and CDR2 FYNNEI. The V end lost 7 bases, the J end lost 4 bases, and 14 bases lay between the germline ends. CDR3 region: CASTRGMENQPQHF. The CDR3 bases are TGTGCCAGCACGCGGGGAATGGAGAATCAGCCCCAGCATTTT.

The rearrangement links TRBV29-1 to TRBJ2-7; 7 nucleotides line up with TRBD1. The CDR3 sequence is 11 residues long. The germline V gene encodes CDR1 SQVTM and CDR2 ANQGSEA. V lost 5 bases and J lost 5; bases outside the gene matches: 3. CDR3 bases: TGCAGCGTTTCTACAGGGGACGAGCAGTACGTC. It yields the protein CSVSTGDEQYV.

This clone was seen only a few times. This CDR3 reads CASSLGFVVEAFF. The CDR3 nucleotides are TGTGCCAGCAGCTTGGGGTTCGTGGTTGAAGCTTTCTTT. The chain combines TRBV5-5 with TRBJ1-1; D not resolved. This CDR3 spans 13 amino acids. Trimming removed 0 bases from V and 7 bases from J, with 10 bases in between. Germline lookup yields CDR1 SGHKS and CDR2 YYEKEE (reference sequence).

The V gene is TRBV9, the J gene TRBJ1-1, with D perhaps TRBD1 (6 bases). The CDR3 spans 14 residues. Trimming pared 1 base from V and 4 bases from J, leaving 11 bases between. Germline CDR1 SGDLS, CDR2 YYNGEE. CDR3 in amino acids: CASSVRGAGTEAFF. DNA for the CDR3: TGTGCCAGCAGCGTAAGGGGGGCGGGCACTGAAGCTTTCTTT. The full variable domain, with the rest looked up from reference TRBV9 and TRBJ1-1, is DSGVTQTPKHLITATGQRVTLRCSPRSGDLSVYWYQQSLDQGLQFLIQYYNGEERAKGNILERFSAQQFPDLHSELNLSSLELGDSALYFCASSVRGAGTEAFFGQGTRLTVV.

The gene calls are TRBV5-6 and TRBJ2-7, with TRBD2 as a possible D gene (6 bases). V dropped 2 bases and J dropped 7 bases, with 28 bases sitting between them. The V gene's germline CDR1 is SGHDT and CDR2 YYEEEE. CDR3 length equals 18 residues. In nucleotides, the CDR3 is TGTGCCAGCAGCTTCCAGGAAATAGCGGTGGTCGGAGGGAGTGAGCAGTACGTC. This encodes CASSFQEIAVVGGSEQYV.

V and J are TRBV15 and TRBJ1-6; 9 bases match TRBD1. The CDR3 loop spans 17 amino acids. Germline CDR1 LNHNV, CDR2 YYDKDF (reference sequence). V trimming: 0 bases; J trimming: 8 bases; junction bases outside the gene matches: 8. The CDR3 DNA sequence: TGTGCCACCAGCAGAGATTTCCCCCGACAGGGGGATTCACCCCTCCACTTT. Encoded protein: CATSRDFPRQGDSPLHF.

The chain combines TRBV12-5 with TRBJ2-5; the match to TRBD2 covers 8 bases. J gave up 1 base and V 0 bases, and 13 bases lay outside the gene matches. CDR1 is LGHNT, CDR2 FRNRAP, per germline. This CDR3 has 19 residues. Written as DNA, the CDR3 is TGTGCTAGTGGTTTGGTAGGAGATGGTCGGACTAGCAGCCAAGAGACCCAGTACTTC. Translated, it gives CASGLVGDGRTSSQETQYF.

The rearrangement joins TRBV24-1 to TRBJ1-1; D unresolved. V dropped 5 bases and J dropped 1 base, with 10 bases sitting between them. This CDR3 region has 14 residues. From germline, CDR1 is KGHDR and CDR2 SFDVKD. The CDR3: CATSGRHPNTEAFF. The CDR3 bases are TGTGCCACCAGTGGTCGGCACCCGAACACTGAAGCTTTCTTT.

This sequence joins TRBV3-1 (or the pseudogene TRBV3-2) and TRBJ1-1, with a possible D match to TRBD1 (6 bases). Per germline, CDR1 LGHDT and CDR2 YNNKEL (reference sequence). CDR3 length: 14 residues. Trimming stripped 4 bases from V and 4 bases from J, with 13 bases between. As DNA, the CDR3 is TGTGCCAGCAGCCTGAGCAGGGGAGTCACTGAAGCTTTCTTT. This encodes CASSLSRGVTEAFF.

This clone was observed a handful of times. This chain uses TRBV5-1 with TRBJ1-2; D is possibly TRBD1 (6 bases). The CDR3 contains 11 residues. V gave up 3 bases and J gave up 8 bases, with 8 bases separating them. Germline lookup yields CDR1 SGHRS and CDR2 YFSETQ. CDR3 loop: CASSSGQGYTF. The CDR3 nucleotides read TGCGCCAGCAGCTCTGGACAGGGCTACACCTTC.

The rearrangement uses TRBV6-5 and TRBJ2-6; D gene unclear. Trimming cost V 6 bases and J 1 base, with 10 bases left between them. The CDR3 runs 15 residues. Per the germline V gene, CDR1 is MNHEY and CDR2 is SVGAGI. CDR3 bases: TGTGCCAGCAGGACCACACCATCTGGGGCCAACGTCCTGACTTTC. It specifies CASRTTPSGANVLTF.

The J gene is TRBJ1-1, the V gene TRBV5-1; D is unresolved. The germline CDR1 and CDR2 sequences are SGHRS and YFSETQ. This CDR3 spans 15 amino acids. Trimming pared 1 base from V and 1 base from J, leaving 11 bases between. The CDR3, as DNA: TGCGCCAGCAGCTTGAAATTGGGTGGGAACACTGAAGCTTTCTTT. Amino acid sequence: CASSLKLGGNTEAFF.

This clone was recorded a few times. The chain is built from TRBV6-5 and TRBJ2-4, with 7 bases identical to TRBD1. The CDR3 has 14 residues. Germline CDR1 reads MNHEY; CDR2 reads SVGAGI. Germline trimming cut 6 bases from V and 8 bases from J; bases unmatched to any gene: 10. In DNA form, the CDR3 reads TGTGCCAGCAGCTACGACAGGGTTAGGGACATTCAGTACTTC. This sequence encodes CASSYDRVRDIQYF.

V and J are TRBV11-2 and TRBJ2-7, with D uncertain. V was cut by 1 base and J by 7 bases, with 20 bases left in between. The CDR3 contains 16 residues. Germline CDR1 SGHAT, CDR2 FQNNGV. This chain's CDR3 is CASSLGGRTLPREQYV. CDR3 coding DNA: TGTGCCAGCAGCTTAGGTGGGCGGACCCTACCTAGAGAGCAGTACGTC.

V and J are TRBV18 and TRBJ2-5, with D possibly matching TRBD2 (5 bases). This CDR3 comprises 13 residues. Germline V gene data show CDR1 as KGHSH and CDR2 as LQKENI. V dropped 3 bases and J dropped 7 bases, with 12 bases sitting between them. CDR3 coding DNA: TGTGCCAGCTCACCCCGAGGCGAGGGGACCCAGTACTTC. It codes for CASSPRGEGTQYF.

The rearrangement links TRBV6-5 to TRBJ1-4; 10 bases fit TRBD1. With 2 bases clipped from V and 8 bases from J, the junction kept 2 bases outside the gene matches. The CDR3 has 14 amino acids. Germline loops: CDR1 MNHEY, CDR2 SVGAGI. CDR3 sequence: CASSYLGQGEKLFF. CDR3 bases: TGTGCCAGCAGTTACCTGGGACAGGGGGAAAAACTGTTTTTT.

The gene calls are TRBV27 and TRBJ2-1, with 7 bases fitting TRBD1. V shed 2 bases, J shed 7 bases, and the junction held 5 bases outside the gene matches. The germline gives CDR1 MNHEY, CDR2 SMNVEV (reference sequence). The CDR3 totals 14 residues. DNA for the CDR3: TGTGCCAGCAGTTTACAGGGGGAAGGGAATGAGCAGTTCTTC. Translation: CASSLQGEGNEQFF.

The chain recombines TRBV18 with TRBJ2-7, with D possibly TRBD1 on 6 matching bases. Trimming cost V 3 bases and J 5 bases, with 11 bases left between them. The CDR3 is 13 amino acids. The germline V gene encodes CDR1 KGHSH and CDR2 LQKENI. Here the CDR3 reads CASSPSGEHEQYV. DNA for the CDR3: TGTGCCAGCTCACCCTCAGGGGAGCACGAGCAGTACGTC.

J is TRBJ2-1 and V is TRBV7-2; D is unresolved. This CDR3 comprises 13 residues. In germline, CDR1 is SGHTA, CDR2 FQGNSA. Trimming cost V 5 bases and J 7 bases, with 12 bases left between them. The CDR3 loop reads CASSADLANEQFF. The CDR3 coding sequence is TGTGCCAGCAGCGCCGACTTAGCTAATGAGCAGTTCTTC. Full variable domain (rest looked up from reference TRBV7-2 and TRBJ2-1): GAGVSQSPSNKVTEKGKDVELRCDPISGHTALYWYRQSLGQGLEFLIYFQGNSAPDKSGLPSDRFSAERTGGSVSTLTIQRTQQEDSAVYLCASSADLANEQFFGPGTRLTVL.

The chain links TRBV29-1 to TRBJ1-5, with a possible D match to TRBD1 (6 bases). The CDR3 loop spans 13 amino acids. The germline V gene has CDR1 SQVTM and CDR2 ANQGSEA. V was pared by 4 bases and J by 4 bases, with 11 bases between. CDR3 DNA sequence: TGCAGCGTTGGGGACATAGAGAATCAGCCCCAGCATTTT. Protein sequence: CSVGDIENQPQHF.

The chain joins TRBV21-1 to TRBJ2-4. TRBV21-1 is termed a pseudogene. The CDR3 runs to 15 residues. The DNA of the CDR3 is TGTGCCAGCAGCAACAATGGGACGGGCAAAAACATTCAGTACTTC. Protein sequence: CASSNNGTGKNIQYF.

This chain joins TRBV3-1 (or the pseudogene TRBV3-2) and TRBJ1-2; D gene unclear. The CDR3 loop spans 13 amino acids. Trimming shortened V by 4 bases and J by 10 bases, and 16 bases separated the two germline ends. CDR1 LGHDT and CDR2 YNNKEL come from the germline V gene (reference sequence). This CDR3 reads CASSPVGQVLYTF. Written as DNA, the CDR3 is TGTGCCAGCAGCCCCGTCGGGCAGGTTCTCTACACCTTC.

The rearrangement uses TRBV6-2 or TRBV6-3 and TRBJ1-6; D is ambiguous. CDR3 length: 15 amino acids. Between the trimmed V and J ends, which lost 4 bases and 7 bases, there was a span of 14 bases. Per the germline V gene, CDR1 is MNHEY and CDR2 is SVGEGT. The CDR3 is CASSWAVKSNSPLHF. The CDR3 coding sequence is TGTGCCAGCAGTTGGGCAGTTAAATCGAATTCACCCCTCCACTTT.

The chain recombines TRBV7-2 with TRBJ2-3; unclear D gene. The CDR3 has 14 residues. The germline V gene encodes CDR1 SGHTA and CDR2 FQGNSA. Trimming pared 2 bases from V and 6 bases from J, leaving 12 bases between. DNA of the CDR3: TGTGCCAGCAGCTTATGGTCCTTAGAGGATACGCAGTATTTT. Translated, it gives CASSLWSLEDTQYF.

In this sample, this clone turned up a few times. Here the CDR3 DNA reads TGTGCCAGCATCGAGGACAGGGCTAATGAAAAACTGTTTTTT. Residues: CASIEDRANEKLFF. The rearrangement links TRBV2 to TRBJ1-4; 8 nucleotides line up with TRBD1. Germline V gene lookup returns CDR1 SNHLY and CDR2 FYNNEI. The CDR3 is 14 residues long. The V and J ends lost 7 bases and 3 bases, in that order; junction bases with no gene match: 4.

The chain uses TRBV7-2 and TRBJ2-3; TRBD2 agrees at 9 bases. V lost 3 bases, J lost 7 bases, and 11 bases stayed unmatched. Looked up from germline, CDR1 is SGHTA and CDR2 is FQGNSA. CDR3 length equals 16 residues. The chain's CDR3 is CASSFLAGVFVNTQYF. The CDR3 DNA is TGTGCCAGCAGCTTTTTAGCGGGGGTGTTCGTGAATACGCAGTATTTT.

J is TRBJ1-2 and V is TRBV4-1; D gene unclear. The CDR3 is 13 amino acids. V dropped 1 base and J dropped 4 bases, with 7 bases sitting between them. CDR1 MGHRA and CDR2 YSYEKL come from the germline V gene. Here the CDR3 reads CASSQARGYGYTF. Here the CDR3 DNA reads TGCGCCAGCAGCCAAGCGCGAGGCTATGGCTACACCTTC.

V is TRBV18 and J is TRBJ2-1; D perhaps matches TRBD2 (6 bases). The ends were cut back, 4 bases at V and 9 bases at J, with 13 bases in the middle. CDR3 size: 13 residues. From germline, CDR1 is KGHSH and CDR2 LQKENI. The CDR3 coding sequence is TGTGCCAGCTCACTCGCGGGAATGGGTGAGCAGTTCTTC. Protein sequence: CASSLAGMGEQFF.